This TCR beta chain was recovered during a study of CXCR3-negative and CXCR3-positive naive CD8 T cells. Study results and limitations: When CXCR3-positive naive cells were set against CXCR3-negative naive cells, the former had more hydrophobic TRB CDR3s. Naive subsets displayed similar surface CD5, and TCR strength was inferred from TRB CDR3 properties. Diversity ran similarly high across both naive subsets but far lower in memory CD8+ cells.

Every CD8+ subset sample held 300,000 flow-sorted cells, done in triplicate. Comments on this clonotype: Its matching antigen is unknown.

Each TRB cDNA library was prepared by 5' RACE (with UMI labels). TCRdb processed the 5' RACE reads again and assigns one entry to each CDR3 protein, with no DNA. Here the sample table reports some 120,000 distinct CDR3 sequences. Germline values: CDR1 SGHRS, CDR2 YFSETQ. CDR3 length: 14 amino acids. This clonotype originated in a human donor in good health. Some clones in this sample may be carry-over from other donors' samples. V gene TRBV5-1 combines with J gene TRBJ2-1. The source material was naive CXCR3+ CD8+ T cells from blood. As for subset: CD45RO-CCR7+CD27+CD95- naive CD8+ T cells expressing CXCR3 (TNR3+). This CDR3 is CASSLAGLAVEQFF.